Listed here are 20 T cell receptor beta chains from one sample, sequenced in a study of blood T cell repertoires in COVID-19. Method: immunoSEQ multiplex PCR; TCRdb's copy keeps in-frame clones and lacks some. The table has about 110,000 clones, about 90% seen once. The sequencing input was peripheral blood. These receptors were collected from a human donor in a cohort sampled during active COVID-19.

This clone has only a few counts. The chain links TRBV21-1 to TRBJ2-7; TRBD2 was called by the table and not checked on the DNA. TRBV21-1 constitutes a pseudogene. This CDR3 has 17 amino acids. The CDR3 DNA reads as TGTGCCAGCAGGAAGGGACTAGCGGGAGGATCTCTATACGAGCAGTACTTC. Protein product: CASRKGLAGGSLYEQYF.

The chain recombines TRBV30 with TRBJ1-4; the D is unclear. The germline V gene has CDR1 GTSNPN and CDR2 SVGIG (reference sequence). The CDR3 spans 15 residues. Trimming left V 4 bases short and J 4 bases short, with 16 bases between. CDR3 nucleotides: TGTGCCTGGACCATCCCGGGAGGGTTTAATGAAAAACTGTTTTTT. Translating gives CAWTIPGGFNEKLFF. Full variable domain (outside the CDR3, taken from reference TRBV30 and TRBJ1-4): SQTIHQWPATLVQPVGSPLSLECTVEGTSNPNLYWYRQAAGRGLQLLFYSVGIGQISSEVPQNLSASRPQDRQFILSSKKLLLSDSGFYLCAWTIPGGFNEKLFFGSGTQLSVL.

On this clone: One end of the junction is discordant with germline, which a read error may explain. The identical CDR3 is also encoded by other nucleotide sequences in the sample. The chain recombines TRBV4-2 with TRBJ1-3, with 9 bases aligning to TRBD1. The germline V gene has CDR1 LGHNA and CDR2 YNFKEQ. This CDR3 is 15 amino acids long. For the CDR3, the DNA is TGTGCCAGTAGCCTACCCGGGACAGGGATGGACACCATATATTTT. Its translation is CASSLPGTGMDTIYF.

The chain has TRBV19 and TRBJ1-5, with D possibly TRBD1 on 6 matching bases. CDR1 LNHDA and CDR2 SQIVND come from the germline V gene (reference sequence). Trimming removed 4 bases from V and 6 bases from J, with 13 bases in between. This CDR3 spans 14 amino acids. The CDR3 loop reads CASSKKGGTQPQHF. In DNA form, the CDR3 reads TGTGCCAGTAGTAAGAAAGGGGGTACTCAGCCCCAGCATTTT.

CDR3 in DNA: TGTGCCAGCAGCCATGGGCCAGGGGTTTCTGGGGCCAACGTCCTGACTTTC. Translation: CASSHGPGVSGANVLTF. The chain is built from TRBV3-1 (or the pseudogene TRBV3-2) and TRBJ2-6; possible D gene TRBD1, 6 bases. This CDR3 is built from 17 residues. V gave up 3 bases and J gave up 1 base, with 13 bases separating them. Germline CDR1 and CDR2: LGHDT and YNNKEL (reference sequence).

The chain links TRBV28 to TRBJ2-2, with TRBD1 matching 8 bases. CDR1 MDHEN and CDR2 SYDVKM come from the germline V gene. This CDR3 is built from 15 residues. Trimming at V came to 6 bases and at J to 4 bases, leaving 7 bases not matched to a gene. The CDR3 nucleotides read TGTGCCAGCAGCTCGAGACAGGGGCGCACCGGGGAGCTGTTTTTT. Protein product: CASSSRQGRTGELFF.

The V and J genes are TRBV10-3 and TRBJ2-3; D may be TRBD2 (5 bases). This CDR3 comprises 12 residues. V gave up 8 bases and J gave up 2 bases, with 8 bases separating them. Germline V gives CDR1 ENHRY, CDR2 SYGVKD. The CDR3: CAIGGATDTQYF. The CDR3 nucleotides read TGTGCCATCGGAGGAGCCACAGATACGCAGTATTTT.

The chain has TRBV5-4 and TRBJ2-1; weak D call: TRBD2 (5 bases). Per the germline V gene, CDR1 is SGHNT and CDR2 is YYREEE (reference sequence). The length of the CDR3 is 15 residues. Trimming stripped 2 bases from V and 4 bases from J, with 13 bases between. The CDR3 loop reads CASSLAAGEYNEQFF. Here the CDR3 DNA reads TGTGCCAGCAGCTTAGCGGCTGGTGAATACAATGAGCAGTTCTTC.

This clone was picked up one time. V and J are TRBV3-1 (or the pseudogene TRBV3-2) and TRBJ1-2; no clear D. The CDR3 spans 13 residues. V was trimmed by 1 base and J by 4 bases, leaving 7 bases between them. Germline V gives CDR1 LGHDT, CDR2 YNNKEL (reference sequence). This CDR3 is CASSQAGFYGYTF. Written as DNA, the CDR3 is TGTGCCAGCAGCCAAGCCGGTTTCTATGGCTACACCTTC.

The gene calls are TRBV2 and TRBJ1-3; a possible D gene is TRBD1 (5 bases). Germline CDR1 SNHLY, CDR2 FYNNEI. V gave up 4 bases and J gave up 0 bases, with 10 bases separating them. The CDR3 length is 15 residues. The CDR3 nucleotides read TGTGCCAGCAGTGCTGACAGAGCCTCTGGAAACACCATATATTTT. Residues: CASSADRASGNTIYF.

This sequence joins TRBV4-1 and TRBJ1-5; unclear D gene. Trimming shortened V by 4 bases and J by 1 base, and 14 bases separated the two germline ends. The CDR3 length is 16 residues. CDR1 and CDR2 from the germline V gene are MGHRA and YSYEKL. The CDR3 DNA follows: TGCGCCAGCAGCCCCTGGTTTGGTGAGAGCAATCAGCCCCAGCATTTT. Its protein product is CASSPWFGESNQPQHF.

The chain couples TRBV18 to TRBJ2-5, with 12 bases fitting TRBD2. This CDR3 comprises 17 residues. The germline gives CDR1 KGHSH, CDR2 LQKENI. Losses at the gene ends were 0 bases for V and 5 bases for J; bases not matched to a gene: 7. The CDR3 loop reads CASSPPGLAGGPETQYF. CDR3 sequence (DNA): TGTGCCAGCTCACCACCCGGGCTAGCGGGAGGGCCGGAGACCCAGTACTTC.

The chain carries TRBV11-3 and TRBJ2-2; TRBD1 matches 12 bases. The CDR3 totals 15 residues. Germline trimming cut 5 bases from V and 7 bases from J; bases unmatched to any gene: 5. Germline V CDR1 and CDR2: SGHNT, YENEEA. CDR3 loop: CASSLGQGAGGELFF. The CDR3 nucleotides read TGTGCCAGCAGCCTGGGACAGGGGGCGGGCGGGGAGCTGTTTTTT.

The CDR3 DNA follows: TGTGCCAGCAGGGGGACTAGCGGGAGCTCGGGTAATGAGCAGTTCTTC. Translated: CASRGTSGSSGNEQFF. The V call is TRBV2, the J call TRBJ2-1; 14 bases are shared with TRBD2. V trimming: 6 bases; J trimming: 7 bases; junction bases outside the gene matches: 8. Per germline, CDR1 SNHLY and CDR2 FYNNEI. This CDR3 contains 16 residues.

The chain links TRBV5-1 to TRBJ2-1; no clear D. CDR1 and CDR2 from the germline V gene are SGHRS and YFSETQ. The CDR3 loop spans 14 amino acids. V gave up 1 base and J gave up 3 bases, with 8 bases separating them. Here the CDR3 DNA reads TGCGCCAGCAGCTTGTATACGGTCTACAATGAGCAGTTCTTC. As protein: CASSLYTVYNEQFF.

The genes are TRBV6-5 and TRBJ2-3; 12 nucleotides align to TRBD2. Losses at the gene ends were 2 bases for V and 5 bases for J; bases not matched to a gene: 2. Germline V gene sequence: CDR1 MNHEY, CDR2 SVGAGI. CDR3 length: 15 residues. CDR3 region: CASSYRGLAGDTQYF. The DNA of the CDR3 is TGTGCCAGCAGTTACCGGGGACTAGCGGGAGATACGCAGTATTTT.

CDR3 residues: CASSFSDMSSYNEQFF. In DNA, the CDR3 is TGTGCCAGCAGCTTCTCGGACATGAGCTCCTACAATGAGCAGTTCTTC. The V and J genes are TRBV11-2 and TRBJ2-1; TRBD1 is a possible D gene (5 bases). Deletions cut 3 bases from V and 0 bases from J, with 12 bases between. This CDR3 contains 16 residues. Germline values: CDR1 SGHAT, CDR2 FQNNGV.

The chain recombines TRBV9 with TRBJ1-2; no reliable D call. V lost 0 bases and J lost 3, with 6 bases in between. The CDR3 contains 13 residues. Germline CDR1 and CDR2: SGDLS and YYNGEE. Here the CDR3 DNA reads TGTGCCAGCAGCGTAGGGCAGGACTATGGCTACACCTTC. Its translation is CASSVGQDYGYTF.

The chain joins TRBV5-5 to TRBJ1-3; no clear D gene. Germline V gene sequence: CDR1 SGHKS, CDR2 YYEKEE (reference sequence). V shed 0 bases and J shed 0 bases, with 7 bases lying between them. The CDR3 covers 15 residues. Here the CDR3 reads CASSLEQLSGNTIYF. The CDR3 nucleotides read TGTGCCAGCAGCTTGGAACAGCTCTCTGGAAACACCATATATTTT.

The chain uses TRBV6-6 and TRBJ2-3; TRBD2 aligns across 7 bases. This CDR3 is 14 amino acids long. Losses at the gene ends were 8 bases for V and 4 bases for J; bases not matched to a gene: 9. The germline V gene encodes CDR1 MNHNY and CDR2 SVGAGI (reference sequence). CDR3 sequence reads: CASSVGGISDTQYF. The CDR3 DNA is TGTGCCAGCTCGGTCGGGGGGATTTCAGATACGCAGTATTTT.